The sequence of this TCR beta chain was determined in a study of T-cell reconstitution after alpha-beta-depleted transplantation in children. CDR3 length: 17 amino acids. CDR1 and CDR2 from the germline V gene are DFQATT and SNEGSKA (reference sequence). With V trimmed by 0 bases and J by 4 bases, 8 bases remained unmatched. Unique molecular identifiers featured in how the TCRbeta library was prepared. Each CDR3 protein is one row after TCRdb ran MiXCR on the PCR reads. The table lists around 400,000 distinct CDR3 sequences, roughly 20% of them singletons. The TCR sequence derives from a human donor who donated a stem cell graft to a child with acute myeloid leukemia. The chain joins TRBV20-1 to TRBJ2-2; TRBD2 aligns across 10 bases. Source: PBMCs from the stem cell graft donor, taken from the stem cell graft. The CDR3 loop reads CSARDPLAGIGTGELFF. The CDR3 bases are TGCAGTGCTAGAGATCCACTAGCGGGAATAGGCACCGGGGAGCTGTTTTTT.